This TCR beta chain originates from a study of cytomegalovirus exposure and HLA in healthy donors (dated by TCRdb to about 2017). With respect to the entire study: An earlier analysis of 587 of the donors reported about 280 Gb of sequence data and 117 million unique TCR beta sequences obtained from approximately 180 million T cells. The number of donors typed differed by locus, with roughly 620-630 for A, B, C, DRB1 and DQB1, around 520 for DQA1, approximately 580 for DPA1, and around 460 for DPB1. Along with the approximately 700-subject first cohort, a separate validation cohort of over a hundred different subjects was used. In an earlier analysis of more than 550 of the donors, high-throughput TCR beta sequencing was used to judge whether each TCR beta V gene segment behaved as functional or pseudogenic. Across approximately 400 genotyped donors of the cohort, an average of approximately 240,000 unique TCR beta nucleotide sequences per donor were sequenced, and about a sixth of those sequences were non-productive. Four or five DR-DQ haplotypes were handled as single units for association and clustering, since linkage in the cohort was strong. A later genetic analysis used genome-wide SNP genotypes for about 60% of the roughly 700 donors, treating that subset as a discovery cohort. The later analysis used no new phenotypic data to find candidate immune exposures, relying instead on TCR beta sequences and their occurrence across donors. About 280 gigabases of sequencing data and around 85 million unique TCR sequences made up an early release that covered under 750 HLA-typed donors. All discovery cohort repertoires had been generated using a single sequencing platform. High-throughput TCR immunosequencing, statistical association of individual TCRs with disease status, and machine learning were combined to predict cytomegalovirus infection status. A later analysis re-examined previously published TCR beta repertoires from roughly 720 donors and added high-resolution HLA genotyping to investigate patterns of TCR occurrence. The study profiled the T cell repertoires of around 700 subjects by immunosequencing and related them to cytomegalovirus serostatus. Of the roughly 410 genotyped donors, 80% to 90% were placed in the genetic ancestry cluster associated with self-reported Caucasian donors. Class I and class II HLA loci were covered by the typing at four-digit resolution. Donor age, sex, ethnicity and CMV serostatus were compiled alongside the repertoire data. The study was designed to test whether signatures of past pathogen exposure could be identified by cataloging public T cell receptors. What the authors observed across the whole study: A later analysis found that HLA-associated TCR beta chains were more clonally expanded and had lower generation probabilities than equally common non-associated chains. According to a later analysis, parvovirus B19, influenza, CMV and Epstein-Barr virus appeared linked to several top co-occurrence clusters. HLA typing was unavailable for some donors at each locus, so association tests used only the typed subset. A further reported finding was that TCR beta sequences accurately predicted the HLA-A and HLA-B alleles for most subjects in the first cohort. Strong co-occurrence of HLA alleles, especially DR and DQ, made assigning TCR associations to individual alleles difficult. Some IMGT-functional V segments, including TRBV6-2 and TRBV6-3, could not be distinguished by the 87-base-pair reads and were therefore excluded. In both the original and validation cohorts, the classifier was reported to diagnose cytomegalovirus status with high specificity and sensitivity. Only TCR beta chains were sequenced in this cohort, and the absence of alpha or paired-chain data limited detectable features. Specific HLA alleles were associated with roughly 16,000 TCR beta sequences at a false discovery rate of 0.05 in a later analysis. Broadly in line with IMGT annotations, most TCR beta V segments showed up in productive rearrangements about 87% or about 30% of the time in an earlier analysis of approximately 640 of the donors. Most TCR sequences were seen in very few donors, while some public TCRs were found in many individuals. Sequencing depth was assumed to be roughly uniform across donors in the presence/absence analyses, though that assumption may not hold. A few of the identified cytomegalovirus-associated TCR beta chains were confirmed in vitro to be specific for cytomegalovirus antigens. The authors suggested that the approach could potentially be generalized to other disease states and immunological phenotypes. A later analysis found that most CMV-associated TCR beta chains appeared HLA-restricted, with HLA associations seemingly driven largely by CMV exposure. In a later analysis, the rate of TCR association differed among HLA loci, with DRB1 alleles having the most associated TCRs and HLA-C alleles having the fewest. A group of highly shared sequence variants was considered likely to be a technical artifact of the sequencing pipeline. A later genetic analysis associated a missense DCLRE1C variant with V-gene and J-gene trimming of TCR beta chains, and an independent cohort replicated the association. Correlated functional status among segregating V segments might reflect linkage disequilibrium, but an unknown experimental factor could not be ruled out. The study listed approximately 160 TCR beta chains as associated with cytomegalovirus. Because counts were too low, about 15 rarely observed V segments, including chromosome 9 orphons, were left out of the earlier analysis of 587 of the donors. A later genetic analysis reported fewer N-insertions in productive TCRs among donors in an Asian-associated ancestry cluster than the 666-donor mean. For the cohort, immune exposure information was limited to CMV serostatus.

The library was prepared using the immunoSEQ multiplex PCR assay. For the multiplex PCR, a mixture combining 60 forward primers for TCR Vbeta segments and 13 reverse primers for TCR Jbeta segments was used. Amplification of the CDR3 region of rearranged TCR beta genes was performed with a multiplex PCR assay on genomic DNA. The amplified TCR beta libraries were sequenced on the Illumina HiSeq System as 87-base-pair reads. The original methods were these. A later analysis tallied 75 million to 95 million unique TCR beta chains across the 700 or so repertoires, and some 12 million of those chains were shared by two or more donors. A nearest-neighbor algorithm error-corrected the raw reads and collapsed the reads into unique sequences, merging closely related sequences to remove PCR and sequencing errors. To assign V, D and J gene segments, CDR3 sequences were aligned to IMGT reference sequences. For a sequence to be retained, a match of at least six nucleotides was required to both a V gene segment and a J gene segment. Rearrangements were called productive when the CDR3 lacked stop codons and stayed in frame with V and J; all others were non-productive. CDR3 was defined according to IMGT convention as the region running from the second conserved V-encoded cysteine to the conserved J-encoded phenylalanine. Sequences without an unambiguous match to a single V gene segment were excluded from the earlier analysis of 450 to 650 of the donors. An earlier analysis of 550 to 650 of the donors classified V segments as functional when productive rearrangements were above 56.7% and as segregating when the standard deviation between donors was above 5%. A statistical classification framework was built to diagnose cytomegalovirus status from the catalog of TCR beta chain sequences. V and J gene assignment, in a later analysis, came from comparing TCR nucleotide sequences with IMGT/GENE-DB human TR gene sequences. The TCRdist pipeline was used in a later analysis to assign CDR3 sequences and most-parsimonious VDJ recombination scenarios. A later analysis defined each TCR beta chain by its CDR3 amino acid sequence plus V-gene family, and excluded reads lacking a unique V-gene family. A later analysis removed roughly 590 highly shared, low-generation-probability nucleotide sequences to deal with suspected cross-contamination and a sequencing artifact. For each public chain, a later analysis derived a clonal expansion index from normalized ranks of inferred template counts within each repertoire. Generation probabilities in a later analysis came from a VDJ recombination model fitted to out-of-frame rearrangements, and those results were checked against IGoR. In a later analysis, TCR-TCR, TCR-HLA and TCR-CMV co-occurrence was scored with hypergeometric tests, and a repertoire-size bias correction was applied to TCR pairs. False discovery rates were estimated in a later analysis by permuting HLA or CMV assignments 20 times. In a later analysis, co-occurring TCRs were grouped using DBSCAN, with TCRdist sequence similarity added in when clustering inside HLA-allele-positive subsets. Repertoires with fewer than 30,000 or more than 120,000 public chains were left out of co-occurrence clustering, as were a handful of repertoires with anomalous nucleotide sharing. Not all clones reach the TCRdb copy of this immuneACCESS table, which keeps in-frame sequences only. Checked studies attribute under half of the gap to unresolved V genes and leave the rest unexplained. V and J calls and clone size are copied from that table; D and trimming were computed from the DNA. The sample records about 120,000 clones, 17% of which are singletons. The top ten hold 2.9% of the sample.

Worth noting for this clone: There is no known antigen for this receptor. No clone much larger than this one lies a single base away; base qualities are absent.

V loses 5 bases, J loses 0 bases, and the germline ends lie 8 bases apart. The CDR3, cysteine through phenylalanine, is 14 amino acids long. The entry retains the CDR3 DNA only, 42 bases that are in frame from base 1. The germline V gene supplies CDR1 SGHTA and CDR2 FQGNSA. The cohort consisted of some 730 healthy bone marrow donors. All cohort members were sampled while nominally healthy, although unrecorded immune exposures were likely present. The donor was CMV seropositive and was included in the group of 250 to 300 seropositive cohort members. Every donor gave a peripheral blood sample, and the peripheral blood mononuclear cells from that sample were used for TCR beta sequencing. The Qiagen DNeasy Blood Extraction Kit was used to extract genomic DNA from the blood cell samples.

The receptor was derived from a female donor in good health and CMV-seropositive. Recombination linked TRBV7-2 to TRBJ2-4; TRBD2 could be the D gene, as 6 bases match. The sample consisted of PBMCs. CDR3 loop: CASSKGLAKNIQYF. The nucleotide sequence reads TGTGCCAGCAGCAAGGGACTAGCCAAAAACATTCAGTACTTC.